Listed here is a single T cell receptor beta chain. What it recognizes is unknown. V was trimmed by 4 bases and J by 4 bases, leaving 10 bases between them. Germline loops: CDR1 SGHDN, CDR2 FVKESK. The CDR3 covers 13 residues. This sample is drawn from a study of cytomegalovirus exposure and HLA in healthy donors. Study context: A subsequent analysis stated that the 110 or so validation repertoires were run on the same platform as the roughly 620 first-cohort repertoires.

Profiled with immunoSEQ multiplex PCR; TCRdb holds only in-frame clones, not every one. The table shows about 280,000 clones, with 70% to 90% occurring only once. Points from the study as a whole: In vitro checks showed that a few CMV-associated chains really do target CMV antigens.

Sample: PBMCs. The rearrangement joins TRBV14 to TRBJ1-2, with D possibly matching TRBD1 (5 bases). The sequence was collected from a woman younger than 30 in good health and CMV-seronegative. The CDR3 protein is CASSLGRAYGYTF. The CDR3 DNA follows: TGTGCCAGCAGCCTAGGCAGGGCCTATGGCTACACCTTC. The full variable domain, with the rest looked up from reference TRBV14 and TRBJ1-2, is EAGVTQFPSHSVIEKGQTVTLRCDPISGHDNLYWYRRVMGKEIKFLLHFVKESKQDESGMPNNRFLAERTGGTYSTLKVQPAELEDSGVYFCASSLGRAYGYTFGSGTRLTVV.